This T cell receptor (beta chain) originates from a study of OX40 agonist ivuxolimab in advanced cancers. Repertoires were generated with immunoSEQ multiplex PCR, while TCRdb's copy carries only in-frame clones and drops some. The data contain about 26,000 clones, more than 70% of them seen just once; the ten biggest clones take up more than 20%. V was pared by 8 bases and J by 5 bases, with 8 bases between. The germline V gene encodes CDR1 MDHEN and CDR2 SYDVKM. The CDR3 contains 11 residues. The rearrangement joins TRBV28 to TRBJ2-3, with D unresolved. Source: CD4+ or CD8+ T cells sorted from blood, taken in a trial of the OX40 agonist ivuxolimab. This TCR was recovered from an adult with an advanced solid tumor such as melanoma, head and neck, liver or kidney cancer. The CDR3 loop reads CASGKGDTQYF. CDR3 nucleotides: TGTGCCAGCGGTAAGGGAGATACGCAGTATTTT.